Listed below are T cell receptor beta chains from one sample, sequenced in a study of T cell repertoires in cytomegalovirus infection. In TCRdb, the reads were re-called with MiXCR into one record per CDR3 protein. This repertoire shows roughly 300,000 distinct CDR3 sequences, 8% to 10% found once; its top ten account for around 4%. Sequencing was performed on PBMCs. The receptors shown here come from a human donor in good health (CMV status not recorded). Some clones in this sample may be carry-over from other donors' samples. Both conserved end residues are part of each CDR3. D genes are given only for firm matches. Expanded clones get a size class; other rows say once, few or many, or leave the size out.

j_gene: TRBJ2-7; v_gene: TRBV7-2; d_gene: -; abundance: many; CDR3nt: TGTGCCAGCAGCCCCGCCGTGGCTGCGGCGGCGTACGAGCAGTACTTC; CDR3aa: CASSPAVAAAAYEQYF
j_gene: TRBJ2-7; v_gene: TRBV28; d_gene: -; abundance: -; CDR3nt: TGTGCCAGCAGGGTAAAACACCAGCAGTACTTC; CDR3aa: CASRVKHQQYF
j_gene: TRBJ2-7; v_gene: TRBV7-2; d_gene: TRBD2; abundance: -; CDR3nt: TGTGCCAGCAGCTTAGCGCACAGCGGGAGCGGCTACGAGCAGTACTTC; CDR3aa: CASSLAHSGSGYEQYF
j_gene: TRBJ1-5; v_gene: TRBV6-2/TRBV6-3; d_gene: TRBD1; abundance: many; CDR3nt: TGTGCCAGCAGTCCACCTATCGGACAGGGGATCCTTGGCAATCAGCCCCAGCATTTT; CDR3aa: CASSPPIGQGILGNQPQHF
j_gene: TRBJ2-7; v_gene: TRBV12-3/TRBV12-4; d_gene: -; abundance: many; CDR3nt: TGTGCCAGCAGACTTGGACAGAACTACGAGCAGTACTTC; CDR3aa: CASRLGQNYEQYF
j_gene: TRBJ1-1; v_gene: TRBV12-5; d_gene: TRBD1; abundance: many; CDR3nt: TGTGCTAGTGGTCTCGTGACAGGGACGAACACTGAAGCTTTCTTT; CDR3aa: CASGLVTGTNTEAFF
j_gene: TRBJ1-4; v_gene: TRBV4-2; d_gene: TRBD1; abundance: -; CDR3nt: TGTGCCAGCAGCCAAGATGGTTCAGGGGGGATTGAAAAACTGTTTTTT; CDR3aa: CASSQDGSGGIEKLFF
j_gene: TRBJ2-1; v_gene: TRBV18; d_gene: -; abundance: few; CDR3nt: TGTGCCAGCTCACCACCGGGCTGGAGTGACAATGAGCAGTTCTTC; CDR3aa: CASSPPGWSDNEQFF
j_gene: TRBJ1-1; v_gene: TRBV7-2; d_gene: -; abundance: few; CDR3nt: TGTGCCAGCAGCTCCGATCAGAACACTGAAGCTTTCTTT; CDR3aa: CASSSDQNTEAFF
j_gene: TRBJ2-1; v_gene: TRBV12-3/TRBV12-4; d_gene: TRBD2; abundance: -; CDR3nt: TGTGCCAGCAGTCCCTTAGCGGGGGGGCCTTACAATGAGCAGTTCTTC; CDR3aa: CASSPLAGGPYNEQFF
j_gene: TRBJ1-1; v_gene: TRBV7-8; d_gene: -; abundance: few; CDR3nt: TGTGCCAGCAGCTTAGTTGCAGGGTATGAAGCTTTCTTT; CDR3aa: CASSLVAGYEAFF
j_gene: TRBJ2-1; v_gene: TRBV7-8; d_gene: TRBD2; abundance: many; CDR3nt: TGTGCCAGCAGTTCTAGCGGGGGGAGCTCCTACAATGAGCAGTTCTTC; CDR3aa: CASSSSGGSSYNEQFF
j_gene: TRBJ2-5; v_gene: TRBV7-2; d_gene: -; abundance: many; CDR3nt: TGTGCCAGCAGCCCCGAGGGGTTACAAGAGACCCAGTACTTC; CDR3aa: CASSPEGLQETQYF
j_gene: TRBJ2-7; v_gene: TRBV6-2/TRBV6-3; d_gene: -; abundance: few; CDR3nt: TGTGCCAGCAGTCGGACGGTCGGCGAGCAGTACTTC; CDR3aa: CASSRTVGEQYF
j_gene: TRBJ2-7; v_gene: TRBV6-2/TRBV6-3; d_gene: TRBD1; abundance: -; CDR3nt: TGTGCCAGCAGGTTTGAGACAGGGGGACCCTACGAGCAGTACTTC; CDR3aa: CASRFETGGPYEQYF
j_gene: TRBJ2-7; v_gene: TRBV24-1; d_gene: -; abundance: -; CDR3nt: TGTGCCACCAGTGCAGCTAACTCCTACGAGCAGTACTTC; CDR3aa: CATSAANSYEQYF
j_gene: TRBJ2-3; v_gene: TRBV18; d_gene: -; abundance: few; CDR3nt: TGTGCCAGCTCGCCTTTTAGCACAGATACGCAGTATTTT; CDR3aa: CASSPFSTDTQYF
j_gene: TRBJ2-7; v_gene: TRBV4-1; d_gene: -; abundance: -; CDR3nt: TGCGCCAGCAGCCAAGATCGTCGCGGGGGCCTTCCCTACGAGCAGTACTTC; CDR3aa: CASSQDRRGGLPYEQYF
j_gene: TRBJ2-7; v_gene: TRBV7-6; d_gene: -; abundance: few; CDR3nt: TGTGCCAGCAGCTTATATGGGGGAACCTCCTACGAGCAGTACTTC; CDR3aa: CASSLYGGTSYEQYF
j_gene: TRBJ1-6; v_gene: TRBV5-4; d_gene: TRBD1; abundance: many; CDR3nt: TGTGCCAGCAGCTTCAAACCGGGACAGGGGAATTCACCCCTCCACTTT; CDR3aa: CASSFKPGQGNSPLHF
j_gene: TRBJ1-2; v_gene: TRBV7-2; d_gene: TRBD1; abundance: many; CDR3nt: TGTGCCAGCAGCTTAAAACAGGGGTCGTATGGCTACACCTTC; CDR3aa: CASSLKQGSYGYTF
j_gene: TRBJ2-1; v_gene: TRBV12-3/TRBV12-4; d_gene: TRBD1; abundance: many; CDR3nt: TGTGCCAGCAGTTTACCTCCCGGGACAGGGGATGAGCAGTTCTTC; CDR3aa: CASSLPPGTGDEQFF
j_gene: TRBJ2-5; v_gene: TRBV6-1; d_gene: TRBD2; abundance: many; CDR3nt: TGTGCCAGCAGTGAACTTGGGACTATTGGCGGGTGGACCCAGTACTTC; CDR3aa: CASSELGTIGGWTQYF
j_gene: TRBJ1-6; v_gene: TRBV6-1; d_gene: -; abundance: many; CDR3nt: TGTGCCAGCAGTTCCAGGGTGGATAATTCACCCCTCCACTTT; CDR3aa: CASSSRVDNSPLHF
j_gene: TRBJ2-5; v_gene: TRBV29-1; d_gene: -; abundance: few; CDR3nt: TGCAGCGTTGTAGGGCAGACCCAGTACTTC; CDR3aa: CSVVGQTQYF
j_gene: TRBJ2-2; v_gene: TRBV7-2; d_gene: TRBD2; abundance: many; CDR3nt: TGTGCCAGCAGCTTATTGGGTAGCGGGAGGGGAGACACCGGGGAGCTGTTTTTT; CDR3aa: CASSLLGSGRGDTGELFF
j_gene: TRBJ2-7; v_gene: TRBV4-1; d_gene: -; abundance: many; CDR3nt: TGCGCCAGTGCGGACGGATTCTCCTACGAGCAGTACTTC; CDR3aa: CASADGFSYEQYF
j_gene: TRBJ2-5; v_gene: TRBV6-1; d_gene: -; abundance: many; CDR3nt: TGTGCCAGCACCGAAGTAAGGAAGTACCAAGAGACCCAGTACTTC; CDR3aa: CASTEVRKYQETQYF
j_gene: TRBJ1-6; v_gene: TRBV25-1; d_gene: -; abundance: -; CDR3nt: TGTGCCAGCTCGGGGGCAGCCTCTGTTAATTCACCCCTCCACTTT; CDR3aa: CASSGAASVNSPLHF
j_gene: TRBJ2-5; v_gene: TRBV7-8; d_gene: TRBD1; abundance: -; CDR3nt: TGTGCCAGCAGCTACGATGGACAGGGTGTACTAGAGACCCAGTACTTC; CDR3aa: CASSYDGQGVLETQYF
j_gene: TRBJ2-2; v_gene: TRBV4-2; d_gene: TRBD2; abundance: many; CDR3nt: TGTGCCAGCAGCCAAGGGGCTAGCGGGGGGGCCGGGGAGCTGTTTTTT; CDR3aa: CASSQGASGGAGELFF
j_gene: TRBJ2-7; v_gene: TRBV4-1; d_gene: -; abundance: many; CDR3nt: TGCGCCAGCAGCCGAGCCCCTTCGGGGCAGATCTCCTACGAGCAGTACTTC; CDR3aa: CASSRAPSGQISYEQYF
j_gene: TRBJ1-2; v_gene: TRBV4-2; d_gene: -; abundance: few; CDR3nt: TGTGCCAGCAGCCAAGTAACAGCCCGCCTTGAAGGCTACACCTTC; CDR3aa: CASSQVTARLEGYTF
j_gene: TRBJ1-1; v_gene: TRBV7-2; d_gene: -; abundance: many; CDR3nt: TGTGCCAGCAGTTTCCAAAGCTTTGAAGCTTTCTTT; CDR3aa: CASSFQSFEAFF
j_gene: TRBJ1-4; v_gene: TRBV25-1; d_gene: -; abundance: few; CDR3nt: TGTGCCAGCTCCCGTACAACTAATGAAAAACTGTTTTTT; CDR3aa: CASSRTTNEKLFF
j_gene: TRBJ2-1; v_gene: TRBV7-6; d_gene: -; abundance: few; CDR3nt: TGTGCCAGCAGCACCCGAACTAGCCACAATGAGCAGTTCTTC; CDR3aa: CASSTRTSHNEQFF
j_gene: TRBJ2-3; v_gene: TRBV7-2; d_gene: TRBD2; abundance: many; CDR3nt: TGTGCCAGCAGTTACAGCGGGAGTACAGATACGCAGTATTTT; CDR3aa: CASSYSGSTDTQYF
j_gene: TRBJ2-3; v_gene: TRBV20-1; d_gene: TRBD1; abundance: -; CDR3nt: TGCAGCGCTAGAGCTCTAGGTGGGACAGGGGGGTTCGGAAATACGCAGTATTTT; CDR3aa: CSARALGGTGGFGNTQYF
j_gene: TRBJ1-2; v_gene: TRBV3-1; d_gene: -; abundance: -; CDR3nt: TGTGCCAGCAGCCAAGTGGACAGCTATGGCTACACCTTC; CDR3aa: CASSQVDSYGYTF
j_gene: TRBJ1-5; v_gene: TRBV4-1; d_gene: -; abundance: few; CDR3nt: TGTGCCAGCAGCCAATCCGGACAGACTAATCAGCCCCAGCATTTT; CDR3aa: CASSQSGQTNQPQHF
j_gene: TRBJ2-4; v_gene: TRBV28; d_gene: -; abundance: -; CDR3nt: TGTGCCAGCAGTTACGACAGGATAGCTAAAAACATTCAGTACTTC; CDR3aa: CASSYDRIAKNIQYF
j_gene: TRBJ1-4; v_gene: TRBV20-1; d_gene: -; abundance: -; CDR3nt: TGCAGTGCTAGAGGGGGGGGTCTCCATGAAAAACTGTTTTTT; CDR3aa: CSARGGGLHEKLFF
j_gene: TRBJ2-5; v_gene: TRBV2; d_gene: -; abundance: few; CDR3nt: TGTGCCAGCAGGTTGGACGGACAAGAGACCCAGTACTTC; CDR3aa: CASRLDGQETQYF
j_gene: TRBJ2-1; v_gene: TRBV3-1; d_gene: -; abundance: few; CDR3nt: TGTGCCAGCAGCCAAGAAATTCTCGGAGGGGGCGGTGAGCAGTTCTTC; CDR3aa: CASSQEILGGGGEQFF
j_gene: TRBJ2-1; v_gene: TRBV12-3/TRBV12-4; d_gene: TRBD2; abundance: -; CDR3nt: TGTGCCAGCAGTTTTAAGACTAGCGGGATTTCCAATGAGCAGTTCTTC; CDR3aa: CASSFKTSGISNEQFF
j_gene: TRBJ2-5; v_gene: TRBV20-1; d_gene: -; abundance: -; CDR3nt: TGCAGTGCTAGGTCTTCCTCCGTTCGGACCCAGTACTTC; CDR3aa: CSARSSSVRTQYF
j_gene: TRBJ2-1; v_gene: TRBV7-2; d_gene: TRBD1; abundance: many; CDR3nt: TGTGCCAGCAGCCTGGAGTCCCGGGACAGTTATGATAGTGAGCAGTTCTTC; CDR3aa: CASSLESRDSYDSEQFF
j_gene: TRBJ2-5; v_gene: TRBV7-9; d_gene: -; abundance: many; CDR3nt: TGTGCCAGCAGCGACCACGTAATCACCCAGTACTTC; CDR3aa: CASSDHVITQYF
j_gene: TRBJ2-1; v_gene: TRBV4-1; d_gene: -; abundance: many; CDR3nt: TGCGCCAGCAGCCACCGGGACCCCGGCAATGAGCAGTTCTTC; CDR3aa: CASSHRDPGNEQFF
j_gene: TRBJ2-3; v_gene: TRBV24-1; d_gene: -; abundance: few; CDR3nt: TGTGCCACCAGTGATCCGAGCGGGGATACGCAGTATTTT; CDR3aa: CATSDPSGDTQYF
j_gene: TRBJ1-1; v_gene: TRBV29-1; d_gene: TRBD1; abundance: few; CDR3nt: TGCAGCGTTGTTACAGGGGTCACTGAAGCTTTCTTT; CDR3aa: CSVVTGVTEAFF
j_gene: TRBJ2-7; v_gene: TRBV12-5; d_gene: TRBD1; abundance: few; CDR3nt: TGTGCTAGTGGTCGCTCAACAGGGGTTACTCCCTACGAGCAGTACTTC; CDR3aa: CASGRSTGVTPYEQYF
j_gene: TRBJ2-3; v_gene: TRBV19; d_gene: -; abundance: -; CDR3nt: TGTGCCAGTAGTATACGGGGGAGGTCGGGAGATACGCAGTATTTT; CDR3aa: CASSIRGRSGDTQYF